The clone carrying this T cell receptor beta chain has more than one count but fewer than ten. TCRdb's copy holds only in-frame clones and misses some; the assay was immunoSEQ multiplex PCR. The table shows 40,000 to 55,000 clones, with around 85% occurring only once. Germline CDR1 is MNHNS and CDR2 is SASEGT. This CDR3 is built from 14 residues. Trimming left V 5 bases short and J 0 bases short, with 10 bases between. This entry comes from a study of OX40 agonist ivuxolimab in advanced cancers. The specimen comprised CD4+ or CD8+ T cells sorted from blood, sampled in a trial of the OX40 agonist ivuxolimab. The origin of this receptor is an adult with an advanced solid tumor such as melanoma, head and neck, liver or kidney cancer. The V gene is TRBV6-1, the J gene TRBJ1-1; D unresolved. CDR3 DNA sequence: TGTGCCAGCAGTAAAATTGAGATGAACACTGAAGCTTTCTTT. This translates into CASSKIEMNTEAFF.